The clone carrying this TCR beta chain was detected only once. Specified treatment: around 19 received Ad26.COV2.S at low or high dose, single or two shots; 5 received placebo; per-sample allocation not given. Sampling happened 63 days after the first vaccine or placebo injection. Libraries were prepared by immunoSEQ multiplex PCR; TCRdb keeps only in-frame clonotypes and omits some of them. Among 500,000 or so clones listed, around 88% were seen once. The sample comes from a study of Ad26.COV2.S vaccination and SARS-CoV-2 variants. After removal of 3 bases from V and 7 bases from J, the junction contained 6 bases not matched to a gene. The CDR3 totals 14 residues. Germline V gene sequence: CDR1 MNHNS, CDR2 SASEGT.

The gene calls are TRBV6-1 and TRBJ2-7; TRBD2 matches at 10 bases. This specimen consisted of peripheral blood, obtained in a trial of Ad26.COV2.S vaccine versus placebo. The clonotype originates from a person aged 18-60 years who received the Ad26.COV2.S COVID-19 vaccine or a placebo. The CDR3 coding sequence is TGTGCCAGCAGTGAGAGCGGGAGGGCCGGAGAGCAGTACTTC. It is translated as CASSESGRAGEQYF.